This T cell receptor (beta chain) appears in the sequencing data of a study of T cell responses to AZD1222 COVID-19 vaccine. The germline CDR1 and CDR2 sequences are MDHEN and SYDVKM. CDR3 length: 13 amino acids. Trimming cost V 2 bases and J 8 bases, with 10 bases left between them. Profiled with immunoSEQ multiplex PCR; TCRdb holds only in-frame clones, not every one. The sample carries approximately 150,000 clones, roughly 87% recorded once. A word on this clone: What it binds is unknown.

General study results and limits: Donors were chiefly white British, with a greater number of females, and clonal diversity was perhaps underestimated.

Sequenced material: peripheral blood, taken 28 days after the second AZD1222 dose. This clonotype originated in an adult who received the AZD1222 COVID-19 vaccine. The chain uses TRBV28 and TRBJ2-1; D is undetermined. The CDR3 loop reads CASSLPSEDEQFF. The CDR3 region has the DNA TGTGCCAGCAGTTTACCTTCTGAGGATGAGCAGTTCTTC.